This T cell receptor (beta chain) appears in the sequencing data of a study of cytomegalovirus exposure and HLA in healthy donors. Losses at the gene ends were 8 bases for V and 4 bases for J; bases not matched to a gene: 9. The CDR3 consists of 14 residues. Germline V gene data show CDR1 as SNHLY and CDR2 as FYNNEI. As to this clone: Its antigen remains unknown.

Primers: 60 Vbeta forward and 13 Jbeta reverse. The protocol was immunoSEQ multiplex PCR, while the TCRdb copy is restricted to in-frame clones and leaves out a portion. The sample includes about 190,000 clones, more than 65% seen only once; the top ten take approximately 3.1%. Study findings and constraints: The authors later found HLA-associated TCR beta chains more clonally expanded than equally common others. It was assumed in the presence/absence analyses that sequencing depth was roughly uniform across donors.

This clonotype was sampled from a woman aged 25 to 39 in good health and CMV-seropositive. This sequence joins TRBV2 and TRBJ2-7; the match to TRBD2 covers 9 bases. Sequencing was carried out using PBMCs. The CDR3 region is CASAGLAGEYEQYF. As DNA, the CDR3 is TGTGCCAGCGCGGGATTAGCGGGAGAGTACGAGCAGTACTTC. Combining the CDR3 with reference TRBV2 and TRBJ2-7 gives the whole variable domain EPEVTQTPSHQVTQMGQEVILRCVPISNHLYFYWYRQILGQKVEFLVSFYNNEISEKSEIFDDQFSVERPDGSNFTLKIRSTKLEDSAMYFCASAGLAGEYEQYFGPGTRLTVT.